This T cell receptor beta chain originates from a study of blood T cells in healthy people across ages. Study context: About one barcoded TCR beta cDNA was captured per two T cells.

A second PCR of 7 to 11 cycles used a sample-barcoded 5' primer and a J-beta primer mix. In TCRdb, the 5' RACE reads were re-called with MiXCR into one record per CDR3 protein. The sample consists of over 950,000 distinct CDR3 sequences, 35% to 40% of them appearing once. This clonotype was sampled from a man between 18 and 35 years old in good health. Sequences were obtained from blood.

DNA for the CDR3: TGCAGTGCTAAGAGCCGGGGAGGCGGCAATCAGCCCCAGCATTTT. It encodes CSAKSRGGGNQPQHF. The chain joins TRBV20-1 to TRBJ1-5, with D unclear. CDR1 is DFQATT and CDR2 is SNEGSKA in the germline V gene (reference sequence). The length of the CDR3 is 15 residues. Trimming pared 4 bases from V and 2 bases from J, leaving 15 bases between.